Below, 25 T cell receptor beta chains from the same sample are listed, as sequenced in a study of graft-versus-host responses after intestinal transplantation. Sequenced by immunoSEQ multiplex PCR; TCRdb stores in-frame clones only, minus some. The table lists approximately 100,000 clones, about 84% of them singletons. The specimen comprised PBMCs, sampled 255 days after intestinal transplant. All receptors derive from a human patient who received an intestinal transplant, so some T cells may come from the graft donor.

In this sample, this clone turned up a few times. The rearrangement joins TRBV14 to TRBJ2-1; the match to TRBD1 covers 9 bases. Trimming removed 4 bases from V and 6 bases from J; junction bases left unmatched: 13. Germline CDR1 SGHDN, CDR2 FVKESK. The CDR3 has 17 residues. DNA of the CDR3: TGTGCCAGCAGCCCCCGTGCGGGACAGGGAAGGTTCAATGAGCAGTTCTTC. Protein: CASSPRAGQGRFNEQFF.

The chain combines TRBV5-4 with TRBJ2-7, with 9 positions matching TRBD2. The CDR3 has 15 residues. In germline, CDR1 is SGHNT, CDR2 YYREEE (reference sequence). Trimming took 5 bases from V and 0 from J; bases not matched to a gene: 6. The CDR3, as DNA: TGTGCCAGCAGTTTAGCGGGAGAGAGCTCCTACGAGCAGTACTTC. Amino acid sequence: CASSLAGESSYEQYF.

The V call is TRBV6-5, the J call TRBJ1-1; D is uncertain. V was clipped by 4 bases and J by 3 bases, with 12 bases between them. This CDR3 is 14 amino acids long. Germline-derived CDR1 and CDR2 are MNHEY and SVGAGI. This chain's CDR3 is CASSSTTVHTEAFF. The CDR3 DNA sequence: TGTGCCAGCAGTTCCACGACGGTTCACACTGAAGCTTTCTTT.

The chain uses TRBV9 and TRBJ2-1; D is perhaps TRBD1 or TRBD2 (7 bases each). This CDR3 spans 15 amino acids. From germline, CDR1 is SGDLS and CDR2 YYNGEE. V was shortened by 4 bases and J by 7 bases, with 18 bases between the two germline ends. This CDR3 is CASSTQGRESNEQFF. CDR3 nucleotides: TGTGCCAGCAGCACACAGGGGAGGGAAAGTAATGAGCAGTTCTTC.

V usage is TRBV5-1 and J usage is TRBJ1-6; D remains ambiguous. Germline-derived CDR1 and CDR2 are SGHRS and YFSETQ. Trimming shortened V by 0 bases and J by 0 bases, and 13 bases separated the two germline ends. The CDR3 loop spans 18 amino acids. The CDR3 DNA is TGCGCCAGCAGCTTGGAACCCCCCAGCATCTCCTATAATTCACCCCTCCACTTT. It translates to CASSLEPPSISYNSPLHF.

The chain is built from TRBV28 and TRBJ1-2, with no clear D. V lost 2 bases and J 8 bases, leaving 12 bases between the germline ends. The CDR3 has 13 amino acids. Germline loops: CDR1 MDHEN, CDR2 SYDVKM. As DNA, the CDR3 is TGTGCCAGCAGTTTAACAGCGGGTCGCGGCTACACCTTC. Protein product: CASSLTAGRGYTF.

The V gene is TRBV28, the J gene TRBJ2-1; TRBD2 agrees at 9 bases. CDR1 and CDR2 (germline): MDHEN, SYDVKM. With 7 bases clipped from V and 8 bases from J, the junction kept 9 bases outside the gene matches. The CDR3 totals 14 residues. CDR3 in amino acids: CASTIEVAGDEQFF. CDR3 sequence (DNA): TGTGCCAGCACCATCGAAGTAGCGGGGGATGAGCAGTTCTTC.

This CDR3 reads CASSLGAGGPQDEQYF. DNA for the CDR3: TGTGCCAGCAGCTTAGGAGCGGGAGGGCCGCAGGACGAGCAGTACTTC. The chain links TRBV7-6 to TRBJ2-7, with 10 nucleotides matching TRBD2. The CDR3 is 16 amino acids. CDR1 SGHVS and CDR2 FNYEAQ come from the germline V gene. Unmatched junction bases numbered 8, after V lost 1 base and J lost 5 bases.

This clone has more than one count but fewer than ten. The rearrangement uses TRBV18 and TRBJ2-7; D ambiguous. Between the trimmed V and J ends, which lost 4 bases and 3 bases, there was a span of 13 bases. Germline CDR1 is KGHSH and CDR2 is LQKENI. The CDR3 length is 14 residues. CDR3 in amino acids: CASSLTGQIYEQYF. In DNA form, the CDR3 reads TGTGCCAGCTCACTTACCGGGCAGATCTACGAGCAGTACTTC.

The chain joins TRBV19 to TRBJ1-2; unclear D gene. The CDR3 is 12 amino acids. The germline V gene encodes CDR1 LNHDA and CDR2 SQIVND (reference sequence). V was trimmed by 5 bases and J by 4 bases, leaving 8 bases between them. CDR3 in amino acids: CASSLYSYGYTF. The DNA of the CDR3 is TGTGCCAGTAGTTTATACAGCTATGGCTACACCTTC.

This chain links TRBV19 with TRBJ2-1; possibly TRBD1 for D (5 bases). CDR1 is LNHDA, CDR2 SQIVND, per germline (reference sequence). The CDR3 runs 16 residues. V lost 0 bases, J lost 1 base, and 10 bases lay in between. In DNA, the CDR3 is TGTGCCAGTAGTATAGATGGGGCAGTGTCCTACAATGAGCAGTTCTTC. It codes for CASSIDGAVSYNEQFF.

V is TRBV30 and J is TRBJ1-6; 8 bases agree with TRBD1. Germline V gene data show CDR1 as GTSNPN and CDR2 as SVGIG (reference sequence). The CDR3 runs 16 residues. CDR3 amino acids: CARGDRRSSYNSPLHF. The CDR3 nucleotides are TGTGCGCGGGGGGACAGGAGGAGCTCCTATAATTCACCCCTCCACTTT. Full variable domain (rest looked up from reference TRBV30 and TRBJ1-6): SQTIHQWPATLVQPVGSPLSLECTVEGTSNPNLYWYRQAAGRGLQLLFYSVGIGQISSEVPQNLSASRPQDRQFILSSKKLLLSDSGFYLCARGDRRSSYNSPLHFGNGTRLTVT.

V usage is TRBV2 and J usage is TRBJ1-2, with 8 bases fitting TRBD1. With 4 bases clipped from V and 6 bases from J, the junction kept 13 bases outside the gene matches. Germline assignment: CDR1 SNHLY and CDR2 FYNNEI. There are 16 residues in the CDR3. CDR3 DNA: TGTGCCAGCAGTGGAACCAACGCAGGGGGCATAGATGGCTACACCTTC. Translating it yields CASSGTNAGGIDGYTF.

The chain is built from TRBV7-9 and TRBJ2-1; D is ambiguous. This CDR3 is 10 amino acids long. V lost 4 bases and J lost 9, with 4 bases in between. Germline V gene sequence: CDR1 SEHNR, CDR2 FQNEAQ (reference sequence). The CDR3 spells CASSSGEQFF. CDR3 sequence (DNA): TGTGCCAGCAGCTCGGGTGAGCAGTTCTTC.

This clone has just a few counts. The J gene is TRBJ2-3, the V gene TRBV2; 7 positions match TRBD2. V lost 0 bases and J lost 6; bases outside the gene matches: 6. Germline lookup yields CDR1 SNHLY and CDR2 FYNNEI. This CDR3 comprises 15 residues. The CDR3 protein is CASSEAGGGTDTQYF. Written as DNA, the CDR3 is TGTGCCAGCAGTGAAGCTGGGGGGGGGACGGATACGCAGTATTTT.

The chain uses TRBV4-1 and TRBJ2-1; 9 nucleotides align to TRBD2. The junction had 11 bases not matched to a gene; V was cut back by 1 base and J by 10 bases. The CDR3 is made up of 16 amino acids. Per the germline V gene, CDR1 is MGHRA and CDR2 is YSYEKL. The CDR3 nucleotides are TGCGCCAGCAGCCAAGTGGCTAGCGGGGACTATGGGGAGCAGTTCTTC. Its translation: CASSQVASGDYGEQFF.

The chain joins TRBV27 to TRBJ2-1, with a possible D match to TRBD2 (6 bases). Trimming left V 0 bases short and J 7 bases short, with 16 bases between. Germline CDR1 is MNHEY and CDR2 is SMNVEV (reference sequence). This CDR3 spans 16 amino acids. CDR3 loop: CASSLSLGLGGNEQFF. The CDR3, as DNA: TGTGCCAGCAGTTTATCACTGGGACTGGGCGGGAATGAGCAGTTCTTC.

V and J are TRBV30 and TRBJ1-3; possibly TRBD1 for D (5 bases). The CDR3 totals 13 residues. V lost 3 bases, J lost 4 bases, and 10 bases lay in between. Per germline, CDR1 GTSNPN and CDR2 SVGIG (reference sequence). In DNA form, the CDR3 reads TGTGCCTGGAGGGCGGGGGGGGGAAACACCATATATTTT. Protein: CAWRAGGGNTIYF.

The J gene is TRBJ2-7, the V gene TRBV6-5, with D hard to call. CDR3 size: 14 residues. Trimming took off 5 bases at V and 2 bases at J, with 13 bases between the two ends. The germline CDR1 and CDR2 sequences are MNHEY and SVGAGI. Here the CDR3 reads CASSEEGWAYEQYF. The CDR3 bases are TGTGCCAGCAGTGAAGAAGGGTGGGCCTACGAGCAGTACTTC.

The chain links TRBV19 to TRBJ2-7; D is ambiguous. Germline V gene data show CDR1 as LNHDA and CDR2 as SQIVND (reference sequence). The CDR3 length is 17 residues. The ends were cut back, 7 bases at V and 6 bases at J, with 28 bases in the middle. The CDR3 DNA reads TGTGCCAGTATCCCGCCCCGGACCACAACGGTTTCTATCGAGCAGTACGTC. Protein product: CASIPPRTTTVSIEQYV.

V and J are TRBV19 and TRBJ2-5; TRBD2 might be the D (6 bases). The germline V and J ends were trimmed by 5 bases and 4 bases, with 20 bases remaining between them. Germline lookup yields CDR1 LNHDA and CDR2 SQIVND (reference sequence). There are 16 residues in the CDR3. The CDR3 sequence: CASSPFGGSPPETQYF. The CDR3 DNA reads TGTGCCAGTAGTCCCTTTGGGGGGAGCCCCCCAGAGACCCAGTACTTC.

The J gene is TRBJ1-2, the V gene TRBV5-1, with 8 bases that match TRBD1. The germline CDR1 and CDR2 sequences are SGHRS and YFSETQ. V trimming: 0 bases; J trimming: 1 base; junction bases outside the gene matches: 2. The CDR3 consists of 15 residues. CDR3 coding DNA: TGCGCCAGCAGCTTGGTTACAGGGGGTAACTATGGCTACACCTTC. It codes for CASSLVTGGNYGYTF.

The chain has TRBV4-1 and TRBJ1-4, with D possibly TRBD1 on 5 matching bases. Germline-derived CDR1 and CDR2 are MGHRA and YSYEKL. V shed 0 bases and J shed 14 bases, with 19 bases lying between them. CDR3 size: 15 residues. The CDR3 spells CASSQDRLTEGVLFF. The CDR3 nucleotides read TGCGCCAGCAGCCAAGATAGACTGACTGAAGGGGTGCTGTTTTTT.

This rearrangement joins TRBV6-1 to TRBJ1-5, with D possibly being TRBD1 (5 bases). Germline loops: CDR1 MNHNS, CDR2 SASEGT. V was cut by 5 bases and J by 4 bases, with 9 bases left in between. The CDR3 covers 13 residues. CDR3 residues: CASSWDWNQPQHF. In DNA, the CDR3 is TGTGCCAGCAGTTGGGACTGGAATCAGCCCCAGCATTTT.

The chain carries TRBV27 and TRBJ2-5; TRBD2 agrees at 7 bases. Germline trimming cut 3 bases from V and 4 bases from J; bases unmatched to any gene: 8. Germline CDR1 and CDR2: MNHEY and SMNVEV (reference sequence). The CDR3 consists of 15 residues. CDR3 sequence reads: CASSLSSPGGETQYF. In DNA form, the CDR3 reads TGTGCCAGCAGTTTGTCCTCGCCGGGGGGAGAGACCCAGTACTTC.